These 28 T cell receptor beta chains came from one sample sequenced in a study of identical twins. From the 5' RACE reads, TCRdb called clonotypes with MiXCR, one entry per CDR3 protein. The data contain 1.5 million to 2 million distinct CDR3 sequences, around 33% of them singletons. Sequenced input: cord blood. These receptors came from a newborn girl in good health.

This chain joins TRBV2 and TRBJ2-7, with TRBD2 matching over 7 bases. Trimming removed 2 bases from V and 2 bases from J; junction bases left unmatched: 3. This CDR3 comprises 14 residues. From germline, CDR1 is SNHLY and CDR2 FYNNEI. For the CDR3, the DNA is TGTGCCAGCAGTGAAAGTCTAGCGGCCTACGAGCAGTACTTC. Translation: CASSESLAAYEQYF.

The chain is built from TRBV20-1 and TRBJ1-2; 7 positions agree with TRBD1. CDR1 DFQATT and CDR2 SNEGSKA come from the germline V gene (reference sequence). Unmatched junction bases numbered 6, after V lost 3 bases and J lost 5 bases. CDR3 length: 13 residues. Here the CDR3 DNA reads TGCAGTGCTAGCGATGCCAGGGGGTATGGCTACACCTTC. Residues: CSASDARGYGYTF.

CDR3 sequence (DNA): TGCGCCAGCAGCTTGTTAAGGGTGGGGCCGGCAGATACGCAGTATTTT. This gives the protein CASSLLRVGPADTQYF. This chain links TRBV5-1 with TRBJ2-3; D may be TRBD1 (5 bases). The V end lost 1 base, the J end lost 4 bases, and 16 bases lay between the germline ends. Per germline, CDR1 SGHRS and CDR2 YFSETQ. The CDR3 is 16 amino acids.

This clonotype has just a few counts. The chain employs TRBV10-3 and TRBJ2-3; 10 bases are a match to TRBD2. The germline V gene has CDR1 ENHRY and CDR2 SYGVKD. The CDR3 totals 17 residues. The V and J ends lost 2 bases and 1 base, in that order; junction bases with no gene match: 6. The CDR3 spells CAISEVPGTSGTDTQYF. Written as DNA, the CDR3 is TGTGCCATCAGTGAGGTCCCCGGGACTAGCGGCACAGATACGCAGTATTTT.

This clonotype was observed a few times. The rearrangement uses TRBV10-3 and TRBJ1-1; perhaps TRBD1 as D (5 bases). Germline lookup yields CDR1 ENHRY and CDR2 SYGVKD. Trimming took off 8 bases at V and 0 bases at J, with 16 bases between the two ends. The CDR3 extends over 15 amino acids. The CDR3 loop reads CAIGPGPTLNTEAFF. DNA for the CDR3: TGTGCCATCGGCCCGGGACCCACCTTGAACACTGAAGCTTTCTTT.

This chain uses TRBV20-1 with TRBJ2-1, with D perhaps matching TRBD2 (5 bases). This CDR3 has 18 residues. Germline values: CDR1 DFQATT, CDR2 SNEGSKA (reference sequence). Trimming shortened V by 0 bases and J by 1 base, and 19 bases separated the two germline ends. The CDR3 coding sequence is TGCAGTGCTAGAGATCGATGGTACGGCGGGCCTTCCTACAATGAGCAGTTCTTC. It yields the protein CSARDRWYGGPSYNEQFF.

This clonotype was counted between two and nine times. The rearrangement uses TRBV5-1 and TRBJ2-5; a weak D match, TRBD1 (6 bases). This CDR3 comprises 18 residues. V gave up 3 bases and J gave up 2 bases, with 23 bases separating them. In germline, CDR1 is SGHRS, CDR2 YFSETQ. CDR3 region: CASSSRPLRQEIQETQYF. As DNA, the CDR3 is TGCGCCAGCAGCTCGCGGCCTTTACGACAGGAGATACAAGAGACCCAGTACTTC. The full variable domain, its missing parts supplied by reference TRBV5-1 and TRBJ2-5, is KAGVTQTPRYLIKTRGQQVTLSCSPISGHRSVSWYQQTPGQGLQFLFEYFSETQRNKGNFPGRFSGRQFSNSRSEMNVSTLELGDSALYLCASSSRPLRQEIQETQYFGPGTRLLVL.

The CDR3 DNA reads as TGTGCCACCAGCAGGGGACTAGCCACAGATACGCAGTATTTT. Residues: CATSRGLATDTQYF. V is TRBV15 and J is TRBJ2-3; 9 bases agree with TRBD2. With V trimmed by 3 bases and J by 2 bases, 0 bases remained unmatched. Germline V gene data show CDR1 as LNHNV and CDR2 as YYDKDF (reference sequence). The CDR3 runs to 14 residues.

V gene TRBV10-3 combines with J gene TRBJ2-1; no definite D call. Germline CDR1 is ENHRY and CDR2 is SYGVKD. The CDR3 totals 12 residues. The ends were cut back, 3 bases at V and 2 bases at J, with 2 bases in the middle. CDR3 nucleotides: TGTGCCATCAGTGACCCCTACAATGAGCAGTTCTTC. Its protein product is CAISDPYNEQFF.

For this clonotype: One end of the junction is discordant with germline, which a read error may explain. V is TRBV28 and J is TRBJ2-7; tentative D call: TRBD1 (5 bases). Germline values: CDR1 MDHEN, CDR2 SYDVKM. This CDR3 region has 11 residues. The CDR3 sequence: CTSSRVYEQYF. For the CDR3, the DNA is TGTACCAGCAGCAGGGTCTACGAGCAGTACTTC.

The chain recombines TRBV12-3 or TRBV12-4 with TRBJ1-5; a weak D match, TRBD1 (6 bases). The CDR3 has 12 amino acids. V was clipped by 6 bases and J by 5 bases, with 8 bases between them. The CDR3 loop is CASRYRDQPQHF. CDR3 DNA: TGTGCCAGCAGGTACAGGGATCAGCCCCAGCATTTT.

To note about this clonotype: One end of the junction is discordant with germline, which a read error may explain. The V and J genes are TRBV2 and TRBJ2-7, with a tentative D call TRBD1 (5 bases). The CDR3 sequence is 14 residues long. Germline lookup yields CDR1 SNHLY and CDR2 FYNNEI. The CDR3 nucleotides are TGTGCCAGCAGTCAGGAGCAGGGCTCCTACGAGCGGTACTTC. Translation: CASSQEQGSYERYF.

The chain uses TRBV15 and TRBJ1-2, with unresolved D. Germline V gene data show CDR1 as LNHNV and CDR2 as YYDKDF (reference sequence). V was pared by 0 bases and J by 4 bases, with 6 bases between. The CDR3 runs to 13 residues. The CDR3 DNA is TGTGCCACCAGCAGAGATAATCTCTATGGCTACACCTTC. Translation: CATSRDNLYGYTF.

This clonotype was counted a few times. CDR3 residues: CASSENGGNQPQHF. CDR3 nucleotide sequence: TGTGCCAGCAGTGAAAATGGGGGGAATCAGCCCCAGCATTTT. This chain joins TRBV6-1 and TRBJ1-5, with D tentatively TRBD1 (5 bases). The CDR3 extends over 14 amino acids. Deletions cut 2 bases from V and 4 bases from J, with 9 bases between. Germline V lookup: CDR1 MNHNS, CDR2 SASEGT.

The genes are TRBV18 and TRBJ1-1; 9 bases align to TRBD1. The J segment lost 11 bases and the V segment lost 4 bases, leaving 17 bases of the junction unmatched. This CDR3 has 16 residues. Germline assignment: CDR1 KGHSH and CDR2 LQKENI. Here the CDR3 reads CASSLGQGTLDLRAFF. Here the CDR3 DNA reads TGTGCCAGCTCACTGGGACAGGGTACCCTTGACCTTCGGGCTTTCTTT.

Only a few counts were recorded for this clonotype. The CDR3 sequence: CSASRTNRGGYTF. The CDR3, as DNA: TGCAGTGCTAGCCGGACAAATCGAGGGGGCTACACCTTC. V and J are TRBV20-1 and TRBJ1-2, with D maybe TRBD1 (5 bases). V gave up 3 bases and J gave up 8 bases, with 16 bases separating them. The CDR3 length is 13 residues. CDR1 is DFQATT and CDR2 is SNEGSKA in the germline V gene (reference sequence).

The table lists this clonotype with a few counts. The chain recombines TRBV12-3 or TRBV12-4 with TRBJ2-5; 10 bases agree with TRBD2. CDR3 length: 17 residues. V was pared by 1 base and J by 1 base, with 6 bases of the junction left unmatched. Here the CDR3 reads CASSLEPGTSAQETQYF. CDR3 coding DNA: TGTGCCAGCAGTTTAGAACCGGGGACTAGCGCCCAAGAGACCCAGTACTTC.

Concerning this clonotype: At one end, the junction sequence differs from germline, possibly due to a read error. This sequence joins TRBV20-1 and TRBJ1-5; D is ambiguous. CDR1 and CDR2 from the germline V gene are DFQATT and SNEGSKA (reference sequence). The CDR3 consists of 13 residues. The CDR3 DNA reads TGCAGGGCTAGAAGGTCGGGAAATCAGCCCCAGCATTTT. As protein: CRARRSGNQPQHF.

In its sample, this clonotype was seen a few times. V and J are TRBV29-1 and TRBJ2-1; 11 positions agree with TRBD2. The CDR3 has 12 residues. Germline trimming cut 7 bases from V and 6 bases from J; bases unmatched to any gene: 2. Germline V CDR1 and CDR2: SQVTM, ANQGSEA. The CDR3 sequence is CSGGTSGNEQFF. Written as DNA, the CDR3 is TGCAGCGGGGGGACTAGCGGCAATGAGCAGTTCTTC.

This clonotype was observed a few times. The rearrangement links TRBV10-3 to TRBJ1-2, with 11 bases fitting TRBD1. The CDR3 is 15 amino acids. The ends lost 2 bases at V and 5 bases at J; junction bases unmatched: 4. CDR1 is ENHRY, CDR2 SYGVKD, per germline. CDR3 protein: CAISEPGTGGYGYTF. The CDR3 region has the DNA TGTGCCATCAGTGAGCCCGGGACAGGGGGGTATGGCTACACCTTC.

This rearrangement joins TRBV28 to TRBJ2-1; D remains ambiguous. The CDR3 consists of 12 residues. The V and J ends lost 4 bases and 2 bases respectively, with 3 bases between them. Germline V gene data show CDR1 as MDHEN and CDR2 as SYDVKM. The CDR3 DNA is TGTGCCAGCAGTTGGCCCTACAATGAGCAGTTCTTC. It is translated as CASSWPYNEQFF.

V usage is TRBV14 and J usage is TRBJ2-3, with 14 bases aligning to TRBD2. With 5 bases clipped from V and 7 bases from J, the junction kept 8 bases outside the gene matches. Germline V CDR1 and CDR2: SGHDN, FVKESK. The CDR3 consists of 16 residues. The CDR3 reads CASSVGTSGGGHTQYF. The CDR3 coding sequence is TGTGCCAGCAGCGTAGGGACTAGCGGGGGAGGTCATACGCAGTATTTT. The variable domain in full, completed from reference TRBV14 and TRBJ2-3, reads EAGVTQFPSHSVIEKGQTVTLRCDPISGHDNLYWYRRVMGKEIKFLLHFVKESKQDESGMPNNRFLAERTGGTYSTLKVQPAELEDSGVYFCASSVGTSGGGHTQYFGPGTRLTVL.

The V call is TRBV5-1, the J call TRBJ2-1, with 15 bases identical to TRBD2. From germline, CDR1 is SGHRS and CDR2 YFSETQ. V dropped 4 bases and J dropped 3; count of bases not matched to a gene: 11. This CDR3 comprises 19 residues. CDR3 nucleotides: TGCGCCAGCAGCCGTACGGGACTAGCGGGGGGCACCGTCTACAATGAGCAGTTCTTC. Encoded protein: CASSRTGLAGGTVYNEQFF. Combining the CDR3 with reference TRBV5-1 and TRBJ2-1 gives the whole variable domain KAGVTQTPRYLIKTRGQQVTLSCSPISGHRSVSWYQQTPGQGLQFLFEYFSETQRNKGNFPGRFSGRQFSNSRSEMNVSTLELGDSALYLCASSRTGLAGGTVYNEQFFGPGTRLTVL.

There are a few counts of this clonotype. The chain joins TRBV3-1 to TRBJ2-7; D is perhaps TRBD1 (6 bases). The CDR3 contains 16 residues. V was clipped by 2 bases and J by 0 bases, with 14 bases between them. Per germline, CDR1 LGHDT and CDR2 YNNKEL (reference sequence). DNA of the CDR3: TGTGCCAGCAGCCAAACCGGGACAAGGGGCTCCTACGAGCAGTACTTC. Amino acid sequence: CASSQTGTRGSYEQYF.

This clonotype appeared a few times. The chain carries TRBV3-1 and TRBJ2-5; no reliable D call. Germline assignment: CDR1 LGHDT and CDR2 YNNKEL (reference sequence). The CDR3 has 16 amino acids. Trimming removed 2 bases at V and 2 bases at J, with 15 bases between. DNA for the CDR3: TGTGCCAGCAGCCAACCCCGACGGCGCCGACAAGAGACCCAGTACTTC. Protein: CASSQPRRRRQETQYF.

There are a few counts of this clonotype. CDR3 in amino acids: CASSQDRSGQETQYF. CDR3 sequence (DNA): TGTGCCAGCAGCCAAGATAGGAGCGGACAAGAGACCCAGTACTTC. The chain couples TRBV4-2 to TRBJ2-5; a weak D match, TRBD2 (5 bases). Germline CDR1 LGHNA, CDR2 YNFKEQ. The CDR3 is made up of 15 amino acids. Deletions cut 0 bases from V and 2 bases from J, with 10 bases between.

As DNA, the CDR3 is TGTGCCAGCAGCCTCTTCACAGTAATGAACACTGAAGCTTTCTTT. It yields the protein CASSLFTVMNTEAFF. The chain recombines TRBV5-5 with TRBJ1-1; D remains unclear. Germline CDR1 reads SGHKS; CDR2 reads YYEKEE (reference sequence). There are 15 residues in the CDR3. V dropped 4 bases and J dropped 0 bases, with 13 bases sitting between them.

CDR3 sequence reads: CAIRQPRTSGSSYNEQFF. The CDR3 DNA is TGTGCCATCAGGCAACCCCGGACTAGCGGGAGCTCCTACAATGAGCAGTTCTTC. The rearrangement joins TRBV10-3 to TRBJ2-1; the match to TRBD2 covers 13 bases. Germline loops: CDR1 ENHRY, CDR2 SYGVKD. The CDR3 extends over 18 amino acids. The V gene end was trimmed by 6 bases and the J gene end by 0 bases; junction bases not matched to a gene: 8.